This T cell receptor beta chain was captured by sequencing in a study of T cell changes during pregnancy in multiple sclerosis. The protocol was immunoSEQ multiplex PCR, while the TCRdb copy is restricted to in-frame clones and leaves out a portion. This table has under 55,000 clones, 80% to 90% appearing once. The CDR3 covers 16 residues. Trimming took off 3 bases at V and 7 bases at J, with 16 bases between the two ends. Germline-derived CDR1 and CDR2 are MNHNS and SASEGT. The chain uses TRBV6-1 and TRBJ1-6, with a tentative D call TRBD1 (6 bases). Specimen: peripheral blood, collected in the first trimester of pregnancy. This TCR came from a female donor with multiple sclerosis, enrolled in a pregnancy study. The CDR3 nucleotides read TGTGCCAGCAGTGATCAGGGGAAAAAGGGGAATTCACCCCTCCACTTT. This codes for CASSDQGKKGNSPLHF.